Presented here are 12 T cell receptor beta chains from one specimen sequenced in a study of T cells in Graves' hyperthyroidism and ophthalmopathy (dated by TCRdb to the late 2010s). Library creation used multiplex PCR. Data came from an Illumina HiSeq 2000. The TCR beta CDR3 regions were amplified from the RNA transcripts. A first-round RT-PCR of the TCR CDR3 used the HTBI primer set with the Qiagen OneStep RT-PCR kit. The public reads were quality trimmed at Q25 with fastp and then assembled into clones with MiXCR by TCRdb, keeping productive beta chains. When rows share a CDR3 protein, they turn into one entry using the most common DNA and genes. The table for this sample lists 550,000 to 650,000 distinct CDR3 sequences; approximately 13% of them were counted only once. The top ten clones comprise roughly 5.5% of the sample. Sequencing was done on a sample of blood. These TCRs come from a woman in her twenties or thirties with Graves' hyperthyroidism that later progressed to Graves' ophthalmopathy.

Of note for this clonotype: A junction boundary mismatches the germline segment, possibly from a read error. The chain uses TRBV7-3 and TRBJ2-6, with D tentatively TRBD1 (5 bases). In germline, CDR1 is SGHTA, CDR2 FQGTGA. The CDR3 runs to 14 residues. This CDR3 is CASSVSSGANILTF. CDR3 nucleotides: TGTGCCAGCAGCGTTTCTTCTGGGGCCAACATCCTGACTTTC.

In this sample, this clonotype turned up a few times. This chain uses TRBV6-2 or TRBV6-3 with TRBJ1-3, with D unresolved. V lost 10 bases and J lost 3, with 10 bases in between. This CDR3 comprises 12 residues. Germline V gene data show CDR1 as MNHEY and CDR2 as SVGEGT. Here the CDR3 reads CATRTDGNTIYF. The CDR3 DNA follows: TGTGCCACACGCACTGATGGAAACACCATATATTTT.

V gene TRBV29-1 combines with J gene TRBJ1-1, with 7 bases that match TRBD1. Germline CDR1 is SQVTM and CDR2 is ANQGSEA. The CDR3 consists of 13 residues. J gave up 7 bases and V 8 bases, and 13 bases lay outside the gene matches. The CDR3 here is CSTQGVVGDEAFF. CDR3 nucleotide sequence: TGCAGCACCCAGGGGGTTGTAGGCGATGAAGCTTTCTTT. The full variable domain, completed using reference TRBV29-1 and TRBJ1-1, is SAVISQKPSRDICQRGTSLTIQCQVDSQVTMMFWYRQQPGQSLTLIATANQGSEATYESGFVIDKFPISRPNLTFSTLTVSNMSPEDSSIYLCSTQGVVGDEAFFGQGTRLTVV.

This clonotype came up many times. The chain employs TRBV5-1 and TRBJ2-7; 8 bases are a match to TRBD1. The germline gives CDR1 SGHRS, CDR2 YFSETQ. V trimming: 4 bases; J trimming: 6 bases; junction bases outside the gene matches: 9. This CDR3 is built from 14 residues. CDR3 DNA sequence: TGCGCCAGCAGCCTCGGGACAGGAGGCGGCGAGCAGTACTTC. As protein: CASSLGTGGGEQYF.

The CDR3 bases are TGCGCCAGCAGCCCAGAGACAGGGGGCGCCGCTGGCTACACCTTC. Residues: CASSPETGGAAGYTF. The chain employs TRBV5-1 and TRBJ1-2; TRBD1 agrees at 10 bases. The V segment lost 4 bases and the J segment 7 bases; nucleotides outside the gene matches: 10. The CDR3 covers 15 residues. Germline V gene sequence: CDR1 SGHRS, CDR2 YFSETQ.

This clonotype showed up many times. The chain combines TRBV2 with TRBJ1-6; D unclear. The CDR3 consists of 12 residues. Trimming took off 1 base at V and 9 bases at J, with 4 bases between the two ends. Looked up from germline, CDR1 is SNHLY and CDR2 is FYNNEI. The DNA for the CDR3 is TGTGCCAGCAGTGAAGGGGGTTCACCCCTCCACTTT. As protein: CASSEGGSPLHF.

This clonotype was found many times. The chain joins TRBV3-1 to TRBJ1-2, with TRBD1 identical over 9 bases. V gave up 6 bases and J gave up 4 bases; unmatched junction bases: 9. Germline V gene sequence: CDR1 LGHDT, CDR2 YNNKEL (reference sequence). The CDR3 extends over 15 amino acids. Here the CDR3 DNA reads TGTGCCAGCAGGAAGGGGACAGGGCCGGGCTATGGCTACACCTTC. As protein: CASRKGTGPGYGYTF. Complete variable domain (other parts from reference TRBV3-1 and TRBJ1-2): DTAVSQTPKYLVTQMGNDKSIKCEQNLGHDTMYWYKQDSKKFLKIMFSYNNKELIINETVPNRFSPKSPDKAHLNLHINSLELGDSAVYFCASRKGTGPGYGYTFGSGTRLTVV.

CDR3 DNA sequence: TGTGCCAGCAGCCAAGGGCAAGGGAGCGGTGGTAGCACAGATACGCAGTATTTT. Protein sequence: CASSQGQGSGGSTDTQYF. The rearrangement links TRBV4-2 to TRBJ2-3; a weak D match, TRBD2 (5 bases). The germline CDR1 and CDR2 sequences are LGHNA and YNFKEQ. The V gene lost 1 base and the J gene lost 0 bases, with 17 bases spanning the gap. The CDR3 length is 18 residues.

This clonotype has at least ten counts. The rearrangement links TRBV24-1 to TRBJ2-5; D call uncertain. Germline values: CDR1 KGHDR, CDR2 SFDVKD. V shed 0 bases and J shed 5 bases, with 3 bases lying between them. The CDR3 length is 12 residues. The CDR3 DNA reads TGTGCCACCAGTGATTTGTCGGAGACCCAGTACTTC. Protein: CATSDLSETQYF.

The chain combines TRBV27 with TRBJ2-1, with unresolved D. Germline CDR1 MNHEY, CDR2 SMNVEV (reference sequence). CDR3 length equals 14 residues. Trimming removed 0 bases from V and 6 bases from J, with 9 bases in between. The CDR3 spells CASSLSRSANEQFF. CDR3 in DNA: TGTGCCAGCAGTTTATCCCGGAGCGCCAATGAGCAGTTCTTC.

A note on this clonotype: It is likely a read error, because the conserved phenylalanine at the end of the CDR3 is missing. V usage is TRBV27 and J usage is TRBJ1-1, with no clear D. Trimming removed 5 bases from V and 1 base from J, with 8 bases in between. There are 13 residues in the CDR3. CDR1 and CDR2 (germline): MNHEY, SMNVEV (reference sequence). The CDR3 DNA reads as TGTGCCAGCAGTCCCCTAAGGAACACTGAAGCTTTCTCT. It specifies CASSPLRNTEAFS.

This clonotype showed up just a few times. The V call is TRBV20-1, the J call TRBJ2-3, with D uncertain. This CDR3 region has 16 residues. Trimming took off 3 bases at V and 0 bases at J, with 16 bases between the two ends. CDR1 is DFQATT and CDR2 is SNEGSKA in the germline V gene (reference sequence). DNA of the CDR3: TGCAGTGCTAGTTGTTGTGAAGATACTAGCACAGATACGCAGTATTTT. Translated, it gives CSASCCEDTSTDTQYF.